This is a list of T cell receptor beta chains from one sample in a study of blood T cell repertoires in COVID-19. Some clones are missing from TCRdb's copy, which holds only in-frame ones; the method was immunoSEQ multiplex PCR. The table records fewer than 60,000 clones, about 90% of them present only once. The source material was peripheral blood. These receptors originate from an elderly man with active or convalescent COVID-19. Each CDR3 is given without its conserved first and last residue. D genes are given only for firm matches. A row's size may be missing; if present it is once, few, many or a size class.

>-|-|TRBJ1-5|TRBV9
ASSVDAGPLNQPQH
>-|TRBD1|TRBJ1-1|TRBV19
ASTPGQVNTEAF
>-|-|TRBJ2-7|TRBV30
ACSGLYEQY
>-|TRBD2|TRBJ2-3|TRBV7-2
ASSLGLAGTTDTQY
>-|TRBD2|TRBJ2-2|TRBV9
ASRETSGVTGELF
>-|TRBD1|TRBJ2-6|TRBV5-1
ASSLEGTGGAGANVLT
>-|-|TRBJ2-1|TRBV5-1
ASSLGGAYNEQF
>-|-|TRBJ1-2|TRBV7-9
ASSLEFEGQIYGYT
>-|TRBD2|TRBJ2-1|TRBV4-3
ASSRLAGVYNEQF
>-|TRBD1|TRBJ2-2|TRBV7-6
ASSLPPPTGGNTGELF
>few|TRBD2|TRBJ2-1|TRBV20-1
SASRLAGYNEQF
>-|-|TRBJ1-4|TRBV6-5
ASSSAGDEKLF
>-|-|TRBJ2-1|TRBV2
ASSPSGQGYNEQF
>-|-|TRBJ1-1|TRBV20-1
SADRIKAF
>-|TRBD1|TRBJ1-6|TRBV2
ASSDGDRNSPLH
>-|-|TRBJ2-1|TRBV5-1
ASSLPGTATYNEQF
>once|-|TRBJ2-6|TRBV7-9
ASSLVSGSGANVLT
>-|-|TRBJ1-2|TRBV30
AVGWLDGYT
>-|TRBD1|TRBJ1-2|TRBV7-9
ASSSGQERPSGGYT
>-|TRBD1|TRBJ2-7|TRBV20-1
SASPGTDEQY
>-|TRBD1|TRBJ2-7|TRBV6-5
ASRPSGTGGEQY
>-|-|TRBJ2-5|TRBV11-3
ASTSETQY
>once|TRBD1|TRBJ1-4|TRBV4-3
ASSRQRDRDEKLF